These 23 T cell receptor beta chains originate from one sample sequenced in a study of blood T cell repertoires in COVID-19. Sequenced by immunoSEQ multiplex PCR; TCRdb stores in-frame clones only, minus some. The sample carries around 90,000 clones, about 90% recorded once. Sequencing input: peripheral blood. The receptors were sampled from a man in his fifties or sixties with COVID-19, enrolled during active disease.

The chain carries TRBV3-1 (or the pseudogene TRBV3-2) and TRBJ1-6; D unresolved. Germline V gene sequence: CDR1 LGHDT, CDR2 YNNKEL (reference sequence). V was cut by 4 bases and J by 5 bases, with 6 bases left in between. The CDR3 spans 13 residues. As DNA, the CDR3 is TGTGCCAGCAGCCTCGGAGATAATTCACCCCTCCACTTT. The encoded protein is CASSLGDNSPLHF.

DNA of the CDR3: TGTGCCAGCAGCTTAGTTGGGGGGGGCCTTCAAAGTGAGCAGTTCTTC. As protein: CASSLVGGGLQSEQFF. The chain recombines TRBV7-2 with TRBJ2-1, with a possible D match to TRBD2 (7 bases). Germline V lookup: CDR1 SGHTA, CDR2 FQGNSA. The CDR3 length is 16 residues. The V end lost 1 base, the J end lost 9 bases, and 19 bases lay between the germline ends.

The CDR3 region is CASSYSRTGYGNEQFF. CDR3 DNA: TGTGCCAGCAGTTACTCGAGGACAGGGTATGGAAATGAGCAGTTCTTC. The V call is TRBV6-2 or TRBV6-3, the J call TRBJ2-1, with 8 bases identical to TRBD1. Germline V lookup: CDR1 MNHEY, CDR2 SVGEGT. The CDR3 sequence is 16 residues long. The junction had 8 bases not matched to a gene; V was cut back by 0 bases and J by 7 bases.

This clone was found a few times. The rearrangement links TRBV19 to TRBJ1-6; unclear D gene. Deletions cut 0 bases from V and 8 bases from J, with 5 bases between. CDR1 is LNHDA and CDR2 is SQIVND in the germline V gene (reference sequence). This CDR3 contains 13 residues. The CDR3 is CASSIEEYSPLHF. As DNA, the CDR3 is TGTGCCAGTAGTATAGAGGAGTATTCACCCCTCCACTTT. The complete variable domain, with remaining parts taken from reference TRBV19 and TRBJ1-6, reads DGGITQSPKYLFRKEGQNVTLSCEQNLNHDAMYWYRQDPGQGLRLIYYSQIVNDFQKGDIAEGYSVSREKKESFPLTVTSAQKNPTAFYLCASSIEEYSPLHFGNGTRLTVT.

This chain connects TRBV4-2 to TRBJ2-7; 9 positions agree with TRBD1. This CDR3 spans 18 amino acids. The V and J ends lost 0 bases and 0 bases, in that order; junction bases with no gene match: 9. Germline V gene sequence: CDR1 LGHNA, CDR2 YNFKEQ. This CDR3 is CASSQEVGQGWSSYEQYF. CDR3 DNA sequence: TGTGCCAGCAGCCAAGAGGTGGGACAGGGCTGGAGCTCCTACGAGCAGTACTTC.

The genes are TRBV5-5 and TRBJ2-7; D unclear. The CDR3 extends over 15 amino acids. Germline CDR1 SGHKS, CDR2 YYEKEE (reference sequence). The V end lost 1 base, the J end lost 3 bases, and 14 bases lay between the germline ends. DNA for the CDR3: TGTGCCAGCAGCTTGTCGCCAGGCAACCTCTACGAGCAGTACTTC. It encodes CASSLSPGNLYEQYF.

V gene TRBV7-3 combines with J gene TRBJ1-4; 9 nucleotides agree with TRBD1. Germline V gene lookup returns CDR1 SGHTA and CDR2 FQGTGA. Trimming cost V 1 base and J 7 bases; bases outside gene matches: 7. The CDR3 spans 16 residues. The CDR3 nucleotides are TGTGCCAGCAGCTTAAGCCGGGACAGGGTAGGTGAAAAACTGTTTTTT. Its protein is CASSLSRDRVGEKLFF.

V usage is TRBV6-2 or TRBV6-3 and J usage is TRBJ1-5, with TRBD1 matching 8 bases. Germline V gives CDR1 MNHEY, CDR2 SVGEGT. The V segment lost 5 bases and the J segment 1 base; nucleotides outside the gene matches: 4. The CDR3 extends over 15 amino acids. CDR3 protein: CASSARQGSNQPQHF. DNA for the CDR3: TGTGCCAGCAGTGCGCGACAGGGGAGCAATCAGCCCCAGCATTTT.

This clone was seen once. This chain uses TRBV29-1 with TRBJ1-2; no clear D. The germline V and J ends were trimmed by 7 bases and 4 bases, with 13 bases remaining between them. Per the germline V gene, CDR1 is SQVTM and CDR2 is ANQGSEA. The CDR3 extends over 12 amino acids. DNA for the CDR3: TGCAGCGCCTTGGAGGTAGGCTATGGCTACACCTTC. This sequence encodes CSALEVGYGYTF.

The rearrangement joins TRBV29-1 to TRBJ1-3; D possibly corresponds to TRBD1 (6 bases). The germline V gene has CDR1 SQVTM and CDR2 ANQGSEA. This CDR3 has 13 residues. Trimming shortened V by 5 bases and J by 2 bases, and 10 bases separated the two germline ends. The CDR3 spells CSVQTGPGNTIYF. The CDR3 DNA sequence: TGCAGCGTTCAAACAGGGCCTGGAAACACCATATATTTT.

The chain joins TRBV6-6 to TRBJ2-1, with 10 bases matching TRBD2. The CDR3 consists of 16 residues. CDR1 is MNHNY and CDR2 is SVGAGI in the germline V gene (reference sequence). V dropped 1 base and J dropped 4; count of bases not matched to a gene: 4. The CDR3 coding sequence is TGTGCCAGCAGTTACTTGTCTAGCGGGGGATACAATGAGCAGTTCTTC. Translated: CASSYLSSGGYNEQFF.

The chain has TRBV10-3 and TRBJ1-6, with 7 bases aligning to TRBD1. Per germline, CDR1 ENHRY and CDR2 SYGVKD. The CDR3 runs 14 residues. V was clipped by 11 bases and J by 8 bases; unmatched bases: 12. CDR3 sequence: CAAQGQNYYSPLHF. The CDR3 coding sequence is TGTGCCGCACAGGGACAGAACTACTATTCACCCCTCCACTTT.

V gene TRBV10-1 combines with J gene TRBJ2-2; TRBD2 matches 7 bases. There are 15 residues in the CDR3. Unmatched junction bases numbered 8, after V lost 6 bases and J lost 4 bases. Germline loops: CDR1 WNHNN, CDR2 SYGVQD (reference sequence). In nucleotides, the CDR3 is TGCGCCAGCAGCAAAGGGCGGGGGAGCACCGGGGAGCTGTTTTTT. Encoded protein: CASSKGRGSTGELFF.

The V gene is TRBV30, the J gene TRBJ1-2, with D possibly TRBD1 on 5 matching bases. Trimming cost V 3 bases and J 4 bases, with 9 bases left between them. Germline V CDR1 and CDR2: GTSNPN, SVGIG (reference sequence). The CDR3 contains 12 residues. Written as DNA, the CDR3 is TGTGCCTGGAGCTTAAGGGGCTATGGCTACACCTTC. Translation: CAWSLRGYGYTF.

This chain links TRBV11-2 with TRBJ1-1; D is perhaps TRBD1 (6 bases). Trimming removed 6 bases from V and 1 base from J, with 12 bases in between. The CDR3 consists of 14 residues. The germline gives CDR1 SGHAT, CDR2 FQNNGV. CDR3 DNA sequence: TGTGCCAGCAGTGACAGGCGAAAGAACACTGAAGCTTTCTTT. This translates into CASSDRRKNTEAFF.

The chain has TRBV29-1 and TRBJ1-1; the D is unclear. The ends were cut back, 5 bases at V and 4 bases at J, with 14 bases in the middle. Germline V gives CDR1 SQVTM, CDR2 ANQGSEA. CDR3 length equals 13 residues. The CDR3: CSVYREYGTEAFF. The CDR3 bases are TGCAGCGTTTATAGGGAGTACGGCACTGAAGCTTTCTTT.

This chain connects TRBV4-1 to TRBJ1-5; tentative D call: TRBD1 (6 bases). Germline V gene lookup returns CDR1 MGHRA and CDR2 YSYEKL. The CDR3 has 16 residues. The germline V and J ends were trimmed by 0 bases and 3 bases, with 12 bases remaining between them. As DNA, the CDR3 is TGCGCCAGCAGCCAAGATCCCACAGGGAACAATCAGCCCCAGCATTTT. Protein sequence: CASSQDPTGNNQPQHF.

The V gene is TRBV7-2, the J gene TRBJ2-1; TRBD1 might be the D (5 bases). Germline CDR1 and CDR2: SGHTA and FQGNSA. Trimming pared 8 bases from V and 2 bases from J, leaving 16 bases between. CDR3 length: 15 amino acids. The CDR3 sequence: CASSHDRIPYNEQFF. In DNA form, the CDR3 reads TGTGCCAGCTCCCACGACAGAATCCCCTACAATGAGCAGTTCTTC.

The chain couples TRBV24-1 to TRBJ2-3; the D gene is possibly TRBD2 (6 bases). The V end was cut by 4 bases, the J end by 4 bases, with 11 bases between. The CDR3 contains 14 residues. Germline values: CDR1 KGHDR, CDR2 SFDVKD. The CDR3, as DNA: TGTGCCACCAGTGACCCCGGGAGAGCAGATACGCAGTATTTT. As protein: CATSDPGRADTQYF.

This clone was counted a few times. The chain employs TRBV19 and TRBJ1-6; weak D call: TRBD1 (5 bases). This CDR3 has 14 amino acids. Deletions cut 8 bases from V and 9 bases from J, with 17 bases between. Per the germline V gene, CDR1 is LNHDA and CDR2 is SQIVND (reference sequence). CDR3 sequence reads: CASAPGGLFSPLHF. For the CDR3, the DNA is TGTGCCAGTGCTCCTGGGGGGTTGTTTTCACCCCTCCACTTT.

The genes are TRBV15 and TRBJ2-2; possibly TRBD2 for D (5 bases). V lost 3 bases and J 0 bases, leaving 17 bases between the germline ends. This CDR3 contains 18 residues. Germline V gene lookup returns CDR1 LNHNV and CDR2 YYDKDF (reference sequence). This chain's CDR3 is CATSRDPPRVANTGELFF. The DNA of the CDR3 is TGTGCCACCAGCAGGGATCCGCCGAGGGTCGCGAACACCGGGGAGCTGTTTTTT.

This chain joins TRBV2 and TRBJ1-5; D possibly corresponds to TRBD1 (6 bases). The CDR3 contains 15 residues. Germline V gene lookup returns CDR1 SNHLY and CDR2 FYNNEI. The V and J ends lost 3 bases and 0 bases respectively, with 9 bases between them. The CDR3 is CASSEAGDSNQPQHF. CDR3 nucleotide sequence: TGTGCCAGCAGTGAGGCAGGGGATAGCAATCAGCCCCAGCATTTT.

V gene TRBV4-2 combines with J gene TRBJ1-5; 7 bases line up with TRBD1. The CDR3 is 15 amino acids. Germline CDR1 LGHNA, CDR2 YNFKEQ. V shed 0 bases and J 6 bases; nucleotides not matched to a gene: 5. CDR3 DNA sequence: TGTGCCAGCAGCCAAGATAAGGGGGCTCGTCAGCCCCAGCATTTT. Translation: CASSQDKGARQPQHF.